The sequence of this T cell receptor (beta chain) was determined in a study of technical replicates of blood from a handful of donors. This clone was seen only once. The protocol was immunoSEQ multiplex PCR, while the TCRdb copy is restricted to in-frame clones and leaves out a portion. The repertoire consists of 60,000 or so clones, with 97% occurring once and the leading ten covering about 0.2%. From germline, CDR1 is SGHTA and CDR2 FQGNSA. This CDR3 spans 18 amino acids. V dropped 1 base and J dropped 4 bases, with 17 bases sitting between them. Sample: T cells isolated from PBMCs. V usage is TRBV7-2 and J usage is TRBJ1-6, with D uncertain. This receptor was taken from a human donor in good health. The CDR3 protein is CASSLGVPSRFYNSPLHF. Here the CDR3 DNA reads TGTGCCAGCAGCTTAGGAGTCCCATCACGTTTTTATAATTCACCCCTCCACTTT.